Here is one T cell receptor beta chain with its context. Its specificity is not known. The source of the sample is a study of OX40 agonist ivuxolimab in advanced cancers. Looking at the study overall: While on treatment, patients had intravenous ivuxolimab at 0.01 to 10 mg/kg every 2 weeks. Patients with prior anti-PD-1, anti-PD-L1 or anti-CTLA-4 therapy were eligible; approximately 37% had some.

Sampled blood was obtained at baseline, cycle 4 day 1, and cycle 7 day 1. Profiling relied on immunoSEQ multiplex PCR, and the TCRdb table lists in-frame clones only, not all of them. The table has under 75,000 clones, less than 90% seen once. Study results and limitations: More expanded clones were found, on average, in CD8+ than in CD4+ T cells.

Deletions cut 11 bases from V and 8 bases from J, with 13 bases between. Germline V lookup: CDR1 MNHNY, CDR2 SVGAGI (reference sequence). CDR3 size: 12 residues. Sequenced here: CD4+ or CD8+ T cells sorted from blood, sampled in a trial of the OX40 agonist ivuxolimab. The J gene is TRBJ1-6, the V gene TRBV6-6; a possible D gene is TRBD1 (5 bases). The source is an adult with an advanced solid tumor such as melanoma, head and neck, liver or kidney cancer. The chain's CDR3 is CAGRRGDSPLHF. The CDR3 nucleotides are TGTGCCGGCCGGAGGGGCGATTCACCCCTCCACTTT.